This record concerns one T cell receptor (beta chain) sequence. Assay used: immunoSEQ multiplex PCR; TCRdb lists only in-frame clones, some missing. Altogether 300,000 to 400,000 clones are present, around 87% being singletons, with the ten largest covering just under 6.5%. This record belongs to a study of blood T cell repertoires in COVID-19. The receptor was isolated from a woman in her forties or fifties with COVID-19, enrolled during active disease. What was sequenced was peripheral blood.

The CDR3 loop is CASSLEQYNEQFF. For the CDR3, the DNA is TGTGCCAGCAGCTTAGAACAGTACAATGAGCAGTTCTTC. This chain joins TRBV7-9 and TRBJ2-1, with D hard to call. CDR1 is SEHNR, CDR2 FQNEAQ, per germline (reference sequence). The CDR3 length is 13 residues. The V gene lost 1 base and the J gene lost 4 bases, with 5 bases spanning the gap. Filled out from reference TRBV7-9 and TRBJ2-1, the complete variable domain reads DTGVSQNPRHKITKRGQNVTFRCDPISEHNRLYWYRQTLGQGPEFLTYFQNEAQLEKSRLLSDRFSAERPKGSFSTLEIQRTEQGDSAMYLCASSLEQYNEQFFGPGTRLTVL.